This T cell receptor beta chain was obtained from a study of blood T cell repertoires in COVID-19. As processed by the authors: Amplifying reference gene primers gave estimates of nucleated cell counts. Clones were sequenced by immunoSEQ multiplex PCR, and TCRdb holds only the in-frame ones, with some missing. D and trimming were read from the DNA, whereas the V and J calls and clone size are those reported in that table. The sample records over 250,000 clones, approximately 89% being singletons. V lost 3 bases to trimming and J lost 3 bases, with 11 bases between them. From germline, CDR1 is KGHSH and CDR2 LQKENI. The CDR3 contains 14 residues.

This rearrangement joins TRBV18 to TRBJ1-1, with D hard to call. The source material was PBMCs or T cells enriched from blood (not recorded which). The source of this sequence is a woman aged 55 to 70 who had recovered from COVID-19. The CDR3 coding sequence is TGTGCCAGCTCACCCCCGAGCGCGCACACTGAAGCTTTCTTT. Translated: CASSPPSAHTEAFF.